The 28 T cell receptor beta chains below come from one sample, sequenced in a study of blood T cells in healthy people across ages. The use of a sample-barcoded 5' primer and a J-beta primer mix characterized a second PCR of about 7 to 12 cycles. TCRdb recomputed calls from the 5' RACE reads with MiXCR, one row per CDR3 protein. The sample yields approximately 580,000 distinct CDR3 sequences, nearly 25% seen once. The same sample was also studied in work on T cells of mothers and their children.

Material: blood. The receptors here all came from a boy aged 10-17 years in good health.

The chain combines TRBV27 with TRBJ2-5; D is possibly TRBD2 (6 bases). V was trimmed by 6 bases and J by 2 bases, leaving 16 bases between them. CDR3 size: 15 residues. CDR1 MNHEY and CDR2 SMNVEV come from the germline V gene (reference sequence). CDR3 coding DNA: TGTGCCAGCAGGCCGCGCCAAAGCGGGCAAGAGACCCAGTACTTC. As protein: CASRPRQSGQETQYF.

The chain carries TRBV7-2 and TRBJ1-2; the match to TRBD1 covers 9 bases. The germline CDR1 and CDR2 sequences are SGHTA and FQGNSA. The CDR3 loop spans 16 amino acids. Germline trimming cut 1 base from V and 2 bases from J; bases unmatched to any gene: 5. In nucleotides, the CDR3 is TGTGCCAGCAGCTTAGGTCGGACAGGGGCCAACTATGGCTACACCTTC. The encoded protein is CASSLGRTGANYGYTF.

The chain uses TRBV4-1 and TRBJ2-3; D is unresolved. Germline V lookup: CDR1 MGHRA, CDR2 YSYEKL. V lost 1 base and J lost 6, with 8 bases in between. The CDR3 consists of 13 residues. This CDR3 is CASSQGSWDTQYF. The CDR3 DNA reads as TGCGCCAGCAGCCAAGGAAGTTGGGATACGCAGTATTTT.

This chain links TRBV6-5 with TRBJ2-7, with 11 bases aligning to TRBD2. This CDR3 contains 14 residues. V lost 8 bases and J lost 5; bases outside the gene matches: 8. Germline V gene sequence: CDR1 MNHEY, CDR2 SVGAGI. CDR3 loop: CASRLAGGHDEQYF. In nucleotides, the CDR3 is TGTGCCAGCCGATTAGCGGGAGGGCACGACGAGCAGTACTTC.

J is TRBJ2-1 and V is TRBV3-1; no clear D. Germline lookup yields CDR1 LGHDT and CDR2 YNNKEL (reference sequence). The ends were cut back, 0 bases at V and 12 bases at J, with 12 bases in the middle. The length of the CDR3 is 13 residues. CDR3 DNA sequence: TGTGCCAGCAGCCAAGAGGCGGTCAAAGGGCAGTTCTTC. Translation: CASSQEAVKGQFF.

CDR3 amino acids: CASRGQAPGNTIYF. The CDR3 coding sequence is TGTGCCAGCAGGGGCCAGGCTCCTGGAAACACCATATATTTT. This sequence joins TRBV6-1 and TRBJ1-3; D gene uncertain. Trimming cost V 6 bases and J 2 bases, with 11 bases left between them. The CDR3 totals 14 residues. Germline CDR1 and CDR2: MNHNS and SASEGT.

This clonotype was counted a few times. Written as DNA, the CDR3 is TGCAGCGTCGCAGGGGGCAACAGCAATCAGCCCCAGCATTTT. Translation gives CSVAGGNSNQPQHF. The chain links TRBV29-1 to TRBJ1-5, with TRBD1 matching over 8 bases. CDR1 and CDR2 (germline): SQVTM, ANQGSEA. CDR3 length: 14 residues. After removal of 6 bases from V and 1 base from J, the junction contained 5 bases not matched to a gene.

V is TRBV6-6 and J is TRBJ2-5, with a tentative D call TRBD1 (5 bases). CDR1 is MNHNY and CDR2 is SVGAGI in the germline V gene (reference sequence). The germline V and J ends were trimmed by 5 bases and 3 bases, with 19 bases remaining between them. The CDR3 extends over 16 amino acids. The CDR3: CASSRGKKGGKETQYF. CDR3 DNA sequence: TGTGCCAGCAGTAGGGGTAAGAAGGGTGGAAAAGAGACCCAGTACTTC.

There are a few counts of this clonotype. The chain couples TRBV4-3 to TRBJ1-2; 8 bases are a match to TRBD1. Germline V CDR1 and CDR2: LGHNA, YSLEER. This CDR3 is 14 amino acids long. With V trimmed by 5 bases and J by 8 bases, 10 bases remained unmatched. The CDR3 here is CASSKQRTGLGYTF. CDR3 bases: TGCGCCAGCAGCAAACAGCGGACAGGGCTCGGCTACACCTTC.

This clonotype was counted only a few times. This chain links TRBV4-1 with TRBJ2-1, with D possibly being TRBD2 (7 bases). The J call is uncertain, as TRBJ2-5 better fits the DNA end. This CDR3 has 19 residues. The V gene's germline CDR1 is MGHRA and CDR2 YSYEKL. CDR3 residues: CASSHPGLVGGPNQETQYF. As DNA, the CDR3 is TGCGCCAGCAGCCACCCCGGACTAGTGGGGGGGCCCAACCAAGAGACCCAGTACTTC.

A few counts support this clonotype. CDR3 nucleotide sequence: TGTGCCAGCAGCAAGGGGAGGGACAGGGTACCTTCCGGCTCTGGAAACACCATATATTTT. Translation gives CASSKGRDRVPSGSGNTIYF. This sequence joins TRBV21-1 and TRBJ1-3; TRBD1, the table's D call, was not compared with the DNA. TRBV21-1 is deemed a pseudogene. This CDR3 is 20 amino acids long.

This clonotype was recorded a few times. The genes are TRBV7-2 and TRBJ2-7; perhaps D is TRBD1 or TRBD2 (5 bases each). This CDR3 spans 14 amino acids. CDR1 and CDR2 (germline): SGHTA, FQGNSA. Trimming stripped 6 bases from V and 2 bases from J, with 14 bases between. CDR3 nucleotides: TGTGCCAGCAGTCCGGATGGGGGTCCCTACGAGCAGTACTTC. It encodes CASSPDGGPYEQYF.

This clonotype was observed a few times. This chain uses TRBV10-3 with TRBJ2-5; D may be TRBD1 or TRBD2 (5 bases each). The J call is uncertain, as TRBJ2-1 better fits the DNA end. This CDR3 is built from 13 residues. CDR1 is ENHRY and CDR2 is SYGVKD in the germline V gene. The CDR3 is CAISANNGAQQFF. The CDR3 coding sequence is TGTGCCATCAGTGCGAACAACGGGGCCCAGCAGTTCTTC.

This chain connects TRBV4-3 to TRBJ1-4, with a tentative D call TRBD1 (5 bases). This CDR3 spans 13 amino acids. V was trimmed by 3 bases and J by 12 bases, leaving 14 bases between them. CDR1 LGHNA and CDR2 YSLEER come from the germline V gene. The CDR3 nucleotides are TGCGCCAGCAGCCAGGGGACGGGGCGGCAACTGTTTTTT. Translation gives CASSQGTGRQLFF.

This chain joins TRBV20-1 and TRBJ2-5; TRBD2 matches 9 bases. The CDR3 consists of 16 residues. The V gene end was trimmed by 4 bases and the J gene end by 4 bases; junction bases not matched to a gene: 13. CDR1 and CDR2 (germline): DFQATT, SNEGSKA (reference sequence). The CDR3 sequence is CSAKTNPGLAVETQYF. CDR3 nucleotides: TGCAGTGCTAAGACAAACCCGGGACTAGCTGTAGAGACCCAGTACTTC.

This chain connects TRBV20-1 to TRBJ2-5; TRBD2 agrees at 8 bases. The CDR3 totals 14 residues. The germline CDR1 and CDR2 sequences are DFQATT and SNEGSKA (reference sequence). After removal of 2 bases from V and 0 bases from J, the junction contained 2 bases not matched to a gene. The CDR3 region is CSARILADQETQYF. CDR3 DNA: TGCAGTGCTAGAATACTAGCGGACCAAGAGACCCAGTACTTC.

A few counts support this clonotype. The chain couples TRBV5-5 to TRBJ1-4; the D is unclear. In germline, CDR1 is SGHKS, CDR2 YYEKEE (reference sequence). The CDR3 is 15 amino acids. V shed 4 bases and J shed 3 bases, with 13 bases lying between them. The CDR3 bases are TGTGCCAGCAGCCGGGCGGGGTGGGCTAATGAAAAACTGTTTTTT. Translating gives CASSRAGWANEKLFF. The entire variable domain, with the rest obtained from reference TRBV5-5 and TRBJ1-4, is as follows: DAGVTQSPTHLIKTRGQQVTLRCSPISGHKSVSWYQQVLGQGPQFIFQYYEKEERGRGNFPDRFSARQFPNYSSELNVNALLLGDSALYLCASSRAGWANEKLFFGSGTQLSVL.

This clonotype was detected only a few times. V gene TRBV12-3 or TRBV12-4 combines with J gene TRBJ2-5; 7 nucleotides line up with TRBD1. The J call may be in error: the DNA end matches TRBJ2-1 better. The CDR3 runs 15 residues. The CDR3 nucleotides read TGTGCCAGCAGTTGGGCCCGGACAGGTGATACGGAGCAGTTCTTC. This translates into CASSWARTGDTEQFF.

The V gene is TRBV21-1, the J gene TRBJ2-7; the D call of TRBD1 is as the table states it, not checked on the DNA. TRBV21-1 is termed a pseudogene. The CDR3 spans 16 residues. CDR3 nucleotides: TGTGCCAGCAGCAAAGCGCGGACAGGGTTGAACTACGAGCAGTACTTC. Its protein is CASSKARTGLNYEQYF.

The chain couples TRBV4-2 to TRBJ1-1, with D perhaps matching TRBD1 (5 bases). V was cut by 4 bases and J by 3 bases, with 12 bases left in between. Germline loops: CDR1 LGHNA, CDR2 YNFKEQ. This CDR3 spans 14 amino acids. The CDR3 bases are TGTGCCAGCAGCCGGCGGGGGATGGACACTGAAGCTTTCTTT. Encoded protein: CASSRRGMDTEAFF.

The V call is TRBV25-1, the J call TRBJ2-5; the D gene is possibly TRBD1 (5 bases). Germline V gene sequence: CDR1 MGHDK, CDR2 SYGVNS. With 3 bases removed from V and 0 bases from J, the gap between germline ends came to 8 bases. The CDR3 length is 14 residues. DNA for the CDR3: TGTGCCAGCAGTGATAAGACAGACCAAGAGACCCAGTACTTC. This codes for CASSDKTDQETQYF.

This chain uses TRBV28 with TRBJ2-1; 11 bases agree with TRBD2. V shed 6 bases, J shed 2 bases, and the junction held 3 bases outside the gene matches. Germline V lookup: CDR1 MDHEN, CDR2 SYDVKM. This CDR3 region has 15 residues. The CDR3 here is CASRTSGRAYNEQFF. For the CDR3, the DNA is TGTGCCAGCAGAACTAGCGGGAGAGCCTACAATGAGCAGTTCTTC.

The J gene is TRBJ2-1, the V gene TRBV29-1; TRBD2 matches 13 bases. The CDR3 extends over 13 amino acids. With 4 bases clipped from V and 9 bases from J, the junction kept 3 bases outside the gene matches. Germline V gives CDR1 SQVTM, CDR2 ANQGSEA. CDR3 protein: CSVGLAGGAEQFF. DNA for the CDR3: TGCAGCGTTGGACTAGCGGGAGGAGCTGAGCAGTTCTTC.

The CDR3 here is CASAKRIADPGTGELFF. In DNA form, the CDR3 reads TGCGCCAGCGCCAAGAGAATAGCGGATCCTGGCACCGGGGAGCTGTTTTTT. The chain combines TRBV4-3 with TRBJ2-2; tentatively, D is TRBD2 (6 bases). The germline V and J ends were trimmed by 8 bases and 4 bases, with 23 bases remaining between them. This CDR3 has 17 residues. Germline assignment: CDR1 LGHNA and CDR2 YSLEER.

This clonotype was observed a handful of times. The chain links TRBV20-1 to TRBJ2-7; 8 bases fit TRBD2. The length of the CDR3 is 13 residues. The V segment lost 5 bases and the J segment 7 bases; nucleotides outside the gene matches: 10. CDR1 is DFQATT, CDR2 SNEGSKA, per germline (reference sequence). CDR3 in DNA: TGCAGTGCTCCCGGGACTAGGGTATGGGAGCAGTACTTC. Translation: CSAPGTRVWEQYF.

This clonotype was counted between two and nine times. The chain carries TRBV28 and TRBJ2-7; D is possibly TRBD1 (5 bases). Looked up from germline, CDR1 is MDHEN and CDR2 is SYDVKM. Between the trimmed V and J ends, which lost 7 bases and 2 bases, there was a span of 9 bases. This CDR3 comprises 12 residues. The CDR3, as DNA: TGTGCCAGCAAAGGGGCCGCCTACGAGCAGTACTTC. Translation gives CASKGAAYEQYF.

This rearrangement joins TRBV12-3 or TRBV12-4 to TRBJ1-2; the match to TRBD1 covers 7 bases. The CDR3 totals 14 residues. J was trimmed by 0 bases and V by 6 bases; bases with no gene match: 4. The CDR3 DNA reads as TGTGCCAGCAGGGGACAGATTACTAACTATGGCTACACCTTC. Translated: CASRGQITNYGYTF.

This clonotype was seen more than once but under ten times. The chain links TRBV28 to TRBJ2-7, with 8 nucleotides matching TRBD2. The CDR3 covers 17 residues. Trimming cost V 4 bases and J 2 bases; bases outside gene matches: 13. The germline V gene has CDR1 MDHEN and CDR2 SYDVKM. This CDR3 reads CASSSLGLAVRPYEQYF. The CDR3 coding sequence is TGTGCCAGCAGTTCCCTCGGACTAGCCGTTCGCCCCTACGAGCAGTACTTC.